The clone carrying this TCR beta chain turned up a few times. Patients with alopecia areata provided lesional scalp punch biopsies as well as peripheral blood. This sample stems from a study of CD8+ T cells in alopecia areata. Study-level background: Tofacitinib ran for 6 to 18 months before 6 months off drug.

Germline V gene data show CDR1 as LNHDA and CDR2 as SQIVND (reference sequence). The CDR3 has 14 amino acids. Trimming left V 5 bases short and J 3 bases short, with 14 bases between. cDNA prepared by RNA extraction and subsequent reverse transcription served as the template for sequencing. Profiled with immunoSEQ multiplex PCR; TCRdb holds only in-frame clones, not every one. This table holds about 200,000 clones, about three fifths found once. The sample consisted of CD4+ T cells sorted from blood, taken at week 0. This clonotype was obtained from a human donor with alopecia areata. This sequence joins TRBV19 and TRBJ2-7; D is unclear. In DNA, the CDR3 is TGTGCCAGTAGTCCGGGTCCTCCTCTCTACGAGCAGTACTTC. This encodes CASSPGPPLYEQYF.